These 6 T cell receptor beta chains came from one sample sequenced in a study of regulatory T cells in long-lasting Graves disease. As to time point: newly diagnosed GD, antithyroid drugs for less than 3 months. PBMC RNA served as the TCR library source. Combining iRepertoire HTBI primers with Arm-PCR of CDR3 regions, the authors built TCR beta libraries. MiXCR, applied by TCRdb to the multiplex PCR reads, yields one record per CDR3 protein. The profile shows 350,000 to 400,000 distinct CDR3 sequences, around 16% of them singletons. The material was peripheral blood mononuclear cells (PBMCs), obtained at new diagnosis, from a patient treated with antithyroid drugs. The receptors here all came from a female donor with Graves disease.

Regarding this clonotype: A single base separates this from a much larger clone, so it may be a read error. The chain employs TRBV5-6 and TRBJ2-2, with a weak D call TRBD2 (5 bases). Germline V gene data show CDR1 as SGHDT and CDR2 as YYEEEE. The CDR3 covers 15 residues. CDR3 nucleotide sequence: TGTGCCAGCAGCTTGTACAGCACGAACACCGGGGAGCCGTTTTTT. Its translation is CASSLYSTNTGEPFF.

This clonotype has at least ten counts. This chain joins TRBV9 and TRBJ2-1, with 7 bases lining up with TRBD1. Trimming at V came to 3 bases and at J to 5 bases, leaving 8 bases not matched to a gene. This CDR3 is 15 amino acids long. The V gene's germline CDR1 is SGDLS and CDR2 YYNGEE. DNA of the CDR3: TGTGCCAGCAGCGCCCGGGACAGCTTTAACAATGAGCAGTTCTTC. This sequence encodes CASSARDSFNNEQFF.

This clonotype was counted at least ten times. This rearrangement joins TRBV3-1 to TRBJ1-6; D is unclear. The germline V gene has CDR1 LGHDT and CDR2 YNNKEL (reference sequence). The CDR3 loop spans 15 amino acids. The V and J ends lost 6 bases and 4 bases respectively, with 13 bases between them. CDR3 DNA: TGTGCCAGCAGTCCGGGATTTGGGTATAATTCACCCCTCCACTTT. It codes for CASSPGFGYNSPLHF.

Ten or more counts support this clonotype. For the CDR3, the DNA is TGTGCCAGCAGCGCCGGGACTAGTAAAGAGACCCAGTACTTC. Amino acids: CASSAGTSKETQYF. The chain recombines TRBV9 with TRBJ2-5, with 8 bases identical to TRBD2. The V gene end was trimmed by 3 bases and the J gene end by 3 bases; junction bases not matched to a gene: 4. CDR3 length: 14 residues. CDR1 and CDR2 (germline): SGDLS, YYNGEE.

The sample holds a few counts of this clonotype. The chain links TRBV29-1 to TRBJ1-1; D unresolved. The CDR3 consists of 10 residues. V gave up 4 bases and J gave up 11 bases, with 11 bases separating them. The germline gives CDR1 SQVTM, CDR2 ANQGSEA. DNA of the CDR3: TGCAGCGTTGCGACCTTTGAGGCTTTCTTT. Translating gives CSVATFEAFF.

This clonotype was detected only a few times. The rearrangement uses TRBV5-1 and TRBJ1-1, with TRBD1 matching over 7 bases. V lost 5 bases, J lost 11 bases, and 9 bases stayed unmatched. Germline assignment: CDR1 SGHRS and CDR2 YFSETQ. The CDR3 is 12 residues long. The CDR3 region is CASRENRGHAFF. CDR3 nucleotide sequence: TGCGCCAGCAGGGAGAACAGGGGTCACGCTTTCTTT.